Below, 27 T cell receptor beta chains from the same sample are listed, as sequenced in a study of post-analysis software for immune sequencing data. Notes on the study in general: Roughly 5 TRBV segments (TRBV5-6, TRBV5-1 and TRBV20-1 among them) occurred more frequently in patients than in controls.

Each TCR beta cDNA library carried unique molecular identifiers. TCRdb redid the calling of the PCR reads with MiXCR, one entry per CDR3 protein. The repertoire has roughly 800,000 distinct CDR3 sequences, roughly 58% of them found once; the top ten carry 4.6%. The antigens for these receptors are not known. Sequences were obtained from blood. The receptors were gathered from a girl under 18 with multiple sclerosis.

A note on this clonotype: The conserved closing phenylalanine or tryptophan is absent in this CDR3, likely reflecting a read error. This rearrangement joins TRBV7-2 to TRBJ2-1; D is uncertain. The J call could be wrong; TRBJ2-7 is a better fit for the DNA end. The CDR3 covers 11 residues. Germline CDR1 is SGHTA and CDR2 is FQGNSA. In DNA, the CDR3 is TGTGCCAGCAGTATAACCTACGAGCAGTACTGC. Its protein is CASSITYEQYC.

This clonotype was observed a handful of times. The rearrangement joins TRBV4-1 to TRBJ2-7, with D hard to call. Per germline, CDR1 MGHRA and CDR2 YSYEKL. The CDR3 has 15 amino acids. The ends were cut back, 1 base at V and 0 bases at J, with 10 bases in the middle. The CDR3 loop is CASSQGTTPSYEQYF. DNA for the CDR3: TGCGCCAGCAGCCAAGGAACCACTCCCTCCTACGAGCAGTACTTC.

This chain connects TRBV21-1 to TRBJ1-5; the tabulated D call, TRBD1, remains unverified against the DNA. TRBV21-1 is a documented pseudogene. The CDR3 has 15 amino acids. The CDR3 sequence is CASIKDRGRHQPQHF. DNA of the CDR3: TGTGCCAGCATTAAGGACAGGGGTAGGCATCAGCCCCAGCATTTT.

This sequence joins TRBV7-9 and TRBJ2-1; 7 nucleotides line up with TRBD2. The CDR3 is 14 amino acids. Germline V gene sequence: CDR1 SEHNR, CDR2 FQNEAQ (reference sequence). The V gene end was trimmed by 5 bases and the J gene end by 6 bases; junction bases not matched to a gene: 7. The CDR3 DNA follows: TGTGCCAGCAGCCCCTTACTAGCGATCAATGAGCAGTTCTTC. This codes for CASSPLLAINEQFF.

V gene TRBV3-1 combines with J gene TRBJ2-1; the match to TRBD2 covers 7 bases. This CDR3 spans 17 amino acids. CDR1 is LGHDT and CDR2 is YNNKEL in the germline V gene (reference sequence). J lost 2 bases, V lost 1 base, and 8 bases had no gene match. CDR3 nucleotide sequence: TGTGCCAGCAGCCAAGCCTGGACGGGAGGTACCTACAATGAGCAGTTCTTC. Protein product: CASSQAWTGGTYNEQFF.

The V gene is TRBV28, the J gene TRBJ1-2, with 9 bases matching TRBD1. This CDR3 is 15 amino acids long. The junction had 12 bases not matched to a gene; V was cut back by 10 bases and J by 3 bases. Looked up from germline, CDR1 is MDHEN and CDR2 is SYDVKM. The CDR3 loop reads CAIETGGVKDYGYTF. CDR3 coding DNA: TGTGCCATAGAGACAGGGGGGGTTAAAGACTATGGCTACACCTTC.

This clonotype was seen more than once but under ten times. The genes are TRBV29-1 and TRBJ2-7; D ambiguous. This CDR3 contains 11 residues. The germline CDR1 and CDR2 sequences are SQVTM and ANQGSEA. V shed 3 bases and J shed 6 bases, with 9 bases lying between them. The CDR3: CSVEIVGEQYF. The CDR3 region has the DNA TGCAGCGTTGAGATAGTAGGCGAGCAGTACTTC.

The CDR3 bases are TGTGCCAGCAGCTCGACTTCCCGGGGGCCCAATCAGCCCCAGCATTTT. The encoded protein is CASSSTSRGPNQPQHF. This sequence joins TRBV7-9 and TRBJ1-5, with TRBD1 as a possible D gene (6 bases). The CDR3 totals 16 residues. V gave up 4 bases and J gave up 3 bases, with 16 bases separating them. Germline assignment: CDR1 SEHNR and CDR2 FQNEAQ (reference sequence).

This clonotype was counted a few times. The chain links TRBV5-1 to TRBJ1-2, with D uncertain. This CDR3 is 13 amino acids long. Deletions cut 5 bases from V and 7 bases from J, with 15 bases between. Looked up from germline, CDR1 is SGHRS and CDR2 is YFSETQ. The CDR3: CASRARLEVGYTF. CDR3 DNA: TGCGCCAGCAGGGCCAGGTTGGAGGTTGGCTACACCTTC.

This chain joins TRBV9 and TRBJ2-5, with 11 bases fitting TRBD1. The J call could be wrong; TRBJ2-7 is a better fit for the DNA end. From germline, CDR1 is SGDLS and CDR2 YYNGEE. The length of the CDR3 is 14 residues. The chain's CDR3 is CASSVIGTGGEQYF. The CDR3 DNA sequence: TGTGCCAGCAGCGTAATTGGGACAGGGGGCGAGCAGTACTTC.

The rearrangement links TRBV29-1 to TRBJ1-1; the D gene is possibly TRBD1 (5 bases). This CDR3 is built from 10 residues. The germline V gene encodes CDR1 SQVTM and CDR2 ANQGSEA. Deletions cut 7 bases from V and 8 bases from J, with 11 bases between. CDR3 DNA: TGCAGCGCCGTGGGACTCGAAGCTTTCTTT. Its translation: CSAVGLEAFF.

The rearrangement joins TRBV7-3 to TRBJ2-3, with 12 bases identical to TRBD2. Trimming took 5 bases from V and 4 from J; bases not matched to a gene: 10. Germline lookup yields CDR1 SGHTA and CDR2 FQGTGA. The CDR3 contains 17 residues. CDR3 nucleotide sequence: TGTGCCAGCAGCCCAACTCTAGCGGGAGGGCTCGCAGATACGCAGTATTTT. This codes for CASSPTLAGGLADTQYF.

The rearrangement uses TRBV15 and TRBJ1-2; unclear D gene. The CDR3 loop spans 15 amino acids. Germline CDR1 and CDR2: LNHNV and YYDKDF (reference sequence). Trimming took off 1 base at V and 0 bases at J, with 9 bases between the two ends. The CDR3 DNA reads TGTGCCACCAGCAGAGGAGTAGCTCCTAACTATGGCTACACCTTC. The encoded protein is CATSRGVAPNYGYTF.

This clonotype turned up a few times. V gene TRBV6-1 combines with J gene TRBJ1-1; D unclear. With 6 bases removed from V and 4 bases from J, the gap between germline ends came to 12 bases. The CDR3 has 13 amino acids. Germline V gene sequence: CDR1 MNHNS, CDR2 SASEGT. The CDR3 reads CASSAGRGTEAFF. The DNA for the CDR3 is TGTGCCAGCAGCGCTGGTCGGGGCACTGAAGCTTTCTTT.

This chain links TRBV5-1 with TRBJ2-5, with D possibly called TRBD1 or TRBD2 (5 bases each). The germline gives CDR1 SGHRS, CDR2 YFSETQ. Trimming removed 1 base from V and 11 bases from J, with 21 bases in between. The CDR3 sequence is 15 residues long. The chain's CDR3 is CASSLIGLGGGEQYF. Here the CDR3 DNA reads TGCGCCAGCAGCTTGATCGGTCTCGGTGGGGGTGAGCAGTACTTC.

CDR3 protein: CASSAPGSETQYF. In DNA, the CDR3 is TGTGCCAGCAGCGCACCCGGATCGGAGACCCAGTACTTC. J is TRBJ2-5 and V is TRBV7-3; D gene ambiguous. The CDR3 loop spans 13 amino acids. Germline V gene data show CDR1 as SGHTA and CDR2 as FQGTGA. Trimming shortened V by 5 bases and J by 5 bases, and 12 bases separated the two germline ends.

The chain links TRBV12-3 or TRBV12-4 to TRBJ2-7; 10 bases map to TRBD2. V lost 10 bases to trimming and J lost 3 bases; unmatched junction nucleotides: 6. The CDR3 sequence is 13 residues long. The CDR3 DNA reads as TGTGCCACTTCCTGGACTAGCGGCTACGAGCAGTACTTC. Its translation: CATSWTSGYEQYF.

The V and J genes are TRBV5-6 and TRBJ2-7, with D possibly matching TRBD1 (5 bases). V lost 2 bases, J lost 9 bases, and 15 bases lay in between. The V gene's germline CDR1 is SGHDT and CDR2 YYEEEE. This CDR3 has 13 amino acids. This CDR3 reads CASSLTTALGQYF. The CDR3 nucleotides are TGTGCCAGCAGCTTAACGACAGCCCTCGGGCAGTACTTC. The entire variable domain, with the rest obtained from reference TRBV5-6 and TRBJ2-7, is as follows: DAGVTQSPTHLIKTRGQQVTLRCSPKSGHDTVSWYQQALGQGPQFIFQYYEEEERQRGNFPDRFSGHQFPNYSSELNVNALLLGDSALYLCASSLTTALGQYFGPGTRLTVT.

This clonotype was counted between two and nine times. The chain couples TRBV10-3 to TRBJ2-7, with a possible D match to TRBD1 (5 bases). This CDR3 is built from 13 residues. V was pared by 6 bases and J by 2 bases, with 11 bases between. Germline CDR1 is ENHRY and CDR2 is SYGVKD. The CDR3 DNA reads TGTGCCATCAGCCAGGGCCAAGCCTACGAGCAGTACTTC. Translating gives CAISQGQAYEQYF.

The chain recombines TRBV29-1 with TRBJ2-1; D is undetermined. V was shortened by 7 bases and J by 5 bases, with 9 bases between the two germline ends. The CDR3 is 11 amino acids. The germline gives CDR1 SQVTM, CDR2 ANQGSEA. The CDR3, as DNA: TGCAGCGCCCAAGCCCACAATGAGCAGTTCTTC. This codes for CSAQAHNEQFF.

The chain uses TRBV5-6 and TRBJ1-5, with D possibly TRBD1 on 5 matching bases. The CDR3 extends over 16 amino acids. The V gene's germline CDR1 is SGHDT and CDR2 YYEEEE. With 0 bases removed from V and 3 bases from J, the gap between germline ends came to 13 bases. The CDR3 nucleotides are TGTGCCAGCAGCTTGGGGGTAGACAGATACAATCAGCCCCAGCATTTT. It yields the protein CASSLGVDRYNQPQHF.

This chain links TRBV5-6 with TRBJ1-5, with D uncertain. Between the trimmed V and J ends, which lost 1 base and 7 bases, there was a span of 18 bases. Germline loops: CDR1 SGHDT, CDR2 YYEEEE. The length of the CDR3 is 16 residues. The CDR3, as DNA: TGTGCCAGCAGCTTGTCAAACGGGGAACCGCGGCAGCCCCAGCATTTT. Amino acids: CASSLSNGEPRQPQHF.

This clonotype was seen more than once but under ten times. The V gene is TRBV3-1, the J gene TRBJ2-7, with D possibly being TRBD1 (6 bases). Trimming removed 0 bases at V and 6 bases at J, with 12 bases between. CDR1 is LGHDT and CDR2 is YNNKEL in the germline V gene (reference sequence). This CDR3 contains 14 residues. The CDR3 coding sequence is TGTGCCAGCAGCCAAGAGAGGACAGACGTCGAGCAGTACTTC. The encoded protein is CASSQERTDVEQYF.

The chain has TRBV7-8 and TRBJ1-1, with 10 bases aligning to TRBD1. Trimming removed 0 bases from V and 1 base from J; junction bases left unmatched: 5. The germline gives CDR1 SGHVS, CDR2 FQNEAQ. The CDR3 is 17 amino acids. The CDR3 protein is CASSLAPDRGKNTEAFF. The CDR3 region has the DNA TGTGCCAGCAGCTTAGCCCCGGACAGGGGGAAGAACACTGAAGCTTTCTTT.

This sequence joins TRBV29-1 and TRBJ2-4; maybe TRBD2 (5 bases). CDR3 length: 13 residues. The V gene's germline CDR1 is SQVTM and CDR2 ANQGSEA. V dropped 2 bases and J dropped 1 base, with 6 bases sitting between them. The CDR3 DNA follows: TGCAGCGTTGAATCGGGGGCCAAAAACATTCAGTACTTC. Amino acid sequence: CSVESGAKNIQYF.

The chain combines TRBV20-1 with TRBJ1-4, with a tentative D call TRBD1 (6 bases). The V gene lost 4 bases and the J gene lost 8 bases, with 20 bases spanning the gap. The CDR3 totals 15 residues. Germline V gives CDR1 DFQATT, CDR2 SNEGSKA (reference sequence). The CDR3 region has the DNA TGCAGTGCTACCCGGGCGGGGGGGCGCGAGGAAAAACTGTTTTTT. This encodes CSATRAGGREEKLFF.

The chain carries TRBV20-1 and TRBJ2-6; perhaps TRBD1 as D (7 bases). The germline V and J ends were trimmed by 3 bases and 4 bases, with 22 bases remaining between them. The CDR3 runs to 18 residues. CDR1 is DFQATT and CDR2 is SNEGSKA in the germline V gene (reference sequence). This chain's CDR3 is CSAREGTAGRYGANVLTF. The DNA of the CDR3 is TGCAGTGCTAGGGAGGGGACAGCCGGTCGATACGGGGCCAACGTCCTGACTTTC.